Following are 31 T cell receptor beta chains from one sample sequenced in a study of cytomegalovirus exposure and HLA in healthy donors. The primer mix had 60 Vbeta and 13 Jbeta primers. The data were produced by immunoSEQ multiplex PCR, yet TCRdb's version contains in-frame clones alone and is incomplete. The sample lists about 200,000 clones; roughly three quarters were seen once. Specimen: PBMCs. These receptors were obtained from a male donor in good health and CMV-seropositive.

The chain recombines TRBV5-4 with TRBJ2-1; 7 positions match TRBD2. CDR1 and CDR2 from the germline V gene are SGHNT and YYREEE (reference sequence). The ends lost 4 bases at V and 6 bases at J; junction bases unmatched: 13. The CDR3 covers 16 residues. The chain's CDR3 is CASSPPSASGGNEQFF. CDR3 coding DNA: TGTGCCAGCAGCCCCCCGAGCGCTAGCGGTGGCAATGAGCAGTTCTTC.

The chain recombines TRBV7-6 with TRBJ2-7; 7 bases match TRBD2. Germline trimming cut 4 bases from V and 3 bases from J; bases unmatched to any gene: 6. This CDR3 region has 14 residues. The V gene's germline CDR1 is SGHVS and CDR2 FNYEAQ. The CDR3 coding sequence is TGTGCCAGCAGCTCCTATCGGGGGGACTACGAGCAGTACTTC. It yields the protein CASSSYRGDYEQYF.

The V and J genes are TRBV11-3 and TRBJ2-5; TRBD1 matches at 10 bases. The CDR3 spans 18 residues. The germline V gene encodes CDR1 SGHNT and CDR2 YENEEA. Unmatched junction bases numbered 11, after V lost 0 bases and J lost 4 bases. CDR3 in DNA: TGTGCCAGCAGCTTAGATCGATGGGGGGGACAGGGGAGAGAGACCCAGTACTTC. Protein product: CASSLDRWGGQGRETQYF.

This chain connects TRBV6-5 to TRBJ2-3; weak D call: TRBD2 (6 bases). The germline V gene encodes CDR1 MNHEY and CDR2 SVGAGI. CDR3 length: 14 amino acids. Trimming cost V 5 bases and J 3 bases, with 12 bases left between them. In nucleotides, the CDR3 is TGTGCCAGCAGTCCTGGGAGGCAGACAGATACGCAGTATTTT. Amino acid sequence: CASSPGRQTDTQYF.

The chain recombines TRBV2 with TRBJ1-3, with D unclear. The CDR3 runs to 15 residues. The ends were cut back, 4 bases at V and 0 bases at J, with 10 bases in the middle. Germline V gives CDR1 SNHLY, CDR2 FYNNEI. The CDR3 protein is CASSGQAISGNTIYF. The CDR3 region has the DNA TGTGCCAGCAGTGGTCAAGCGATCTCTGGAAACACCATATATTTT. The full variable domain, in which reference TRBV2 and TRBJ1-3 provide the parts outside the CDR3, is EPEVTQTPSHQVTQMGQEVILRCVPISNHLYFYWYRQILGQKVEFLVSFYNNEISEKSEIFDDQFSVERPDGSNFTLKIRSTKLEDSAMYFCASSGQAISGNTIYFGEGSWLTVV.

The chain couples TRBV7-2 to TRBJ2-2; D is uncertain. The CDR3 length is 14 residues. Trimming cost V 0 bases and J 4 bases, with 6 bases left between them. Germline-derived CDR1 and CDR2 are SGHTA and FQGNSA. The CDR3 loop reads CASSLAPGTGELFF. In nucleotides, the CDR3 is TGTGCCAGCAGCTTAGCGCCGGGCACCGGGGAGCTGTTTTTT.

The chain is built from TRBV7-3 and TRBJ1-1; maybe TRBD1 (5 bases). The germline V gene has CDR1 SGHTA and CDR2 FQGTGA. Trimming left V 5 bases short and J 1 base short, with 11 bases between. The CDR3 consists of 14 residues. The CDR3 protein is CASSPQGENTEAFF. CDR3 nucleotides: TGTGCCAGCAGCCCCCAGGGCGAGAACACTGAAGCTTTCTTT.

This sequence joins TRBV27 and TRBJ2-3; D is perhaps TRBD2 (6 bases). The germline V gene has CDR1 MNHEY and CDR2 SMNVEV (reference sequence). Trimming removed 0 bases at V and 0 bases at J, with 7 bases between. The CDR3 is 15 residues long. The DNA for the CDR3 is TGTGCCAGCAGTTTATCGGGACTCAGCACAGATACGCAGTATTTT. Its protein is CASSLSGLSTDTQYF.

CDR3: CASSLPGQGKETQYF. CDR3 nucleotides: TGTGCCAGCAGTCTGCCGGGACAGGGGAAAGAGACCCAGTACTTC. The chain carries TRBV28 and TRBJ2-5; TRBD1 matches at 10 bases. V was pared by 5 bases and J by 3 bases, with 6 bases of the junction left unmatched. The germline V gene encodes CDR1 MDHEN and CDR2 SYDVKM. The length of the CDR3 is 15 residues.

About this clone: Within the sample, other DNA sequences also encode this same CDR3. V gene TRBV5-4 combines with J gene TRBJ2-7, with D possibly TRBD1 on 6 matching bases. The germline V and J ends were trimmed by 1 base and 2 bases, with 7 bases remaining between them. This CDR3 contains 13 residues. The germline CDR1 and CDR2 sequences are SGHNT and YYREEE (reference sequence). In DNA, the CDR3 is TGTGCCAGCAGCTTGCAGGGGCCCTACGAGCAGTACTTC. Translated, it gives CASSLQGPYEQYF.

This chain joins TRBV6-5 and TRBJ1-1; TRBD1 matches 9 bases. Germline V gene data show CDR1 as MNHEY and CDR2 as SVGAGI. V dropped 4 bases and J dropped 8; count of bases not matched to a gene: 8. The CDR3 is 14 amino acids. DNA for the CDR3: TGTGCCAGCAGTTCCCCGACTGGGACAGGGGAAGCTTTCTTT. The encoded protein is CASSSPTGTGEAFF.

This clone has just a few counts. V is TRBV25-1 and J is TRBJ2-3; 8 bases map to TRBD2. The CDR3 runs 17 residues. Germline CDR1 and CDR2: MGHDK and SYGVNS. V trimming: 3 bases; J trimming: 2 bases; junction bases outside the gene matches: 10. CDR3 loop: CASSEQGLVDSTDTQYF. CDR3 DNA: TGTGCCAGCAGTGAGCAGGGACTAGTCGACTCCACAGATACGCAGTATTTT. The whole variable domain, filled in from reference TRBV25-1 and TRBJ2-3, reads EADIYQTPRYLVIGTGKKITLECSQTMGHDKMYWYQQDPGMELHLIHYSYGVNSTEKGDLSSESTVSRIRTEHFPLTLESARPSHTSQYLCASSEQGLVDSTDTQYFGPGTRLTVL.

This clone is a singleton in its sample. CDR3 amino acids: CASSLGEGSYNEQFF. The CDR3 nucleotides are TGCGCCAGCAGCTTGGGTGAGGGCTCGTACAATGAGCAGTTCTTC. The genes are TRBV5-1 and TRBJ2-1; TRBD2 is a possible D gene (5 bases). Trimming shortened V by 0 bases and J by 4 bases, and 11 bases separated the two germline ends. The CDR3 is 15 residues long. CDR1 and CDR2 (germline): SGHRS, YFSETQ.

The rearrangement uses TRBV2 and TRBJ2-5; TRBD2 is a possible D gene (5 bases). In germline, CDR1 is SNHLY, CDR2 FYNNEI. The CDR3 length is 13 residues. The V and J ends lost 8 bases and 1 base respectively, with 11 bases between them. The CDR3 reads CASALEVQETQYF. For the CDR3, the DNA is TGTGCCAGCGCACTAGAGGTCCAAGAGACCCAGTACTTC.

This chain connects TRBV5-1 to TRBJ1-3; 7 nucleotides line up with TRBD1. Trimming took 3 bases from V and 0 from J; bases not matched to a gene: 6. This CDR3 has 16 residues. The V gene's germline CDR1 is SGHRS and CDR2 YFSETQ. CDR3 in DNA: TGCGCCAGCAGCTCGGGACAGCAGATCTCTGGAAACACCATATATTTT. Its translation is CASSSGQQISGNTIYF. The full variable domain, completed using reference TRBV5-1 and TRBJ1-3, is KAGVTQTPRYLIKTRGQQVTLSCSPISGHRSVSWYQQTPGQGLQFLFEYFSETQRNKGNFPGRFSGRQFSNSRSEMNVSTLELGDSALYLCASSSGQQISGNTIYFGEGSWLTVV.

The chain links TRBV7-9 to TRBJ1-5; the D gene is possibly TRBD1 (6 bases). This CDR3 has 12 amino acids. Germline V gene sequence: CDR1 SEHNR, CDR2 FQNEAQ (reference sequence). V was clipped by 2 bases and J by 9 bases, with 8 bases between them. The CDR3 DNA sequence: TGTGCCAGCAGCTTATTAGGGGGGCCCCAGCATTTT. It translates to CASSLLGGPQHF.

The chain couples TRBV10-3 to TRBJ1-2; 7 bases are shared with TRBD1. The J segment lost 3 bases and the V segment lost 2 bases, leaving 12 bases of the junction unmatched. This CDR3 contains 17 residues. Germline V gene data show CDR1 as ENHRY and CDR2 as SYGVKD. CDR3: CAISEDHYRGGDYGYTF. CDR3 DNA: TGTGCCATCAGTGAGGACCATTACAGGGGAGGAGACTATGGCTACACCTTC.

V gene TRBV6-5 combines with J gene TRBJ1-2; D call uncertain. Germline V lookup: CDR1 MNHEY, CDR2 SVGAGI. Trimming removed 6 bases at V and 1 base at J, with 12 bases between. The length of the CDR3 is 14 residues. Here the CDR3 reads CASRPSTSNYGYTF. The CDR3 DNA sequence: TGTGCCAGCAGACCATCGACAAGTAACTATGGCTACACCTTC.

This chain uses TRBV6-5 with TRBJ2-1, with TRBD1 as a possible D gene (6 bases). The CDR3 length is 13 residues. The V and J ends lost 6 bases and 2 bases respectively, with 8 bases between them. Germline V gene sequence: CDR1 MNHEY, CDR2 SVGAGI. The CDR3 coding sequence is TGTGCCAGCAGGAGGACAGCCTACAATGAGCAGTTCTTC. Its translation: CASRRTAYNEQFF.

This clone occurred a few times. The CDR3 loop is CATSRDPREIGTDTQYF. The CDR3 DNA reads as TGTGCCACCAGCAGGGATCCGCGGGAGATCGGAACAGATACGCAGTATTTT. V and J are TRBV15 and TRBJ2-3, with TRBD2 matching 7 bases. CDR1 and CDR2 (germline): LNHNV, YYDKDF (reference sequence). V shed 3 bases and J 3 bases; nucleotides not matched to a gene: 12. The CDR3 is 17 residues long.

V and J are TRBV7-2 and TRBJ2-2, with 11 bases that match TRBD1. Germline CDR1 SGHTA, CDR2 FQGNSA. The CDR3 extends over 15 amino acids. J gave up 6 bases and V 6 bases, and 6 bases lay outside the gene matches. DNA of the CDR3: TGTGCCAGCAGATCCGGGACAGGGGGTTCCGGGGAGCTGTTTTTT. Translated: CASRSGTGGSGELFF.

The chain has TRBV9 and TRBJ1-6; D gene ambiguous. Germline V lookup: CDR1 SGDLS, CDR2 YYNGEE. The CDR3 loop spans 15 amino acids. Trimming stripped 0 bases from V and 10 bases from J, with 14 bases between. CDR3 nucleotides: TGTGCCAGCAGCGTAGGAGTCCTCACCGTATCACCCCTCCACTTT. This sequence encodes CASSVGVLTVSPLHF.

This clone was counted only a few times. V gene TRBV9 combines with J gene TRBJ1-5; 8 nucleotides align to TRBD1. Germline assignment: CDR1 SGDLS and CDR2 YYNGEE. The junction had 9 bases not matched to a gene; V was cut back by 0 bases and J by 4 bases. This CDR3 region has 17 residues. This CDR3 is CASSVAGGDFRNQPQHF. The CDR3 coding sequence is TGTGCCAGCAGCGTAGCAGGGGGCGATTTTAGGAATCAGCCCCAGCATTTT.

This clone showed up just a few times. V is TRBV6-9 and J is TRBJ2-3; TRBD2 agrees at 12 bases. Germline V lookup: CDR1 MNHGY, CDR2 SVAAGI. The CDR3 extends over 16 amino acids. With 9 bases clipped from V and 6 bases from J, the junction kept 13 bases outside the gene matches. DNA for the CDR3: TGTGCCAGTGGGGCTAGCGGGGGGGCCGAGGGCGATACGCAGTATTTT. This sequence encodes CASGASGGAEGDTQYF.

This clone has only one observation. The chain is built from TRBV9 and TRBJ2-5, with D perhaps TRBD2 (5 bases). The CDR3 loop spans 14 amino acids. V was trimmed by 4 bases and J by 5 bases, leaving 15 bases between them. Germline lookup yields CDR1 SGDLS and CDR2 YYNGEE. The CDR3 DNA follows: TGTGCCAGCAGCAACCTAAGGCGGGCGGAGACCCAGTACTTC. It specifies CASSNLRRAETQYF.

The V and J genes are TRBV27 and TRBJ1-2; perhaps TRBD1 as D (5 bases). CDR3 length: 16 amino acids. Per the germline V gene, CDR1 is MNHEY and CDR2 is SMNVEV (reference sequence). V was shortened by 4 bases and J by 4 bases, with 19 bases between the two germline ends. The CDR3 DNA reads TGTGCCAGCAGTTATGACAGCAACTTCAGAGGCTATGGCTACACCTTC. This sequence encodes CASSYDSNFRGYGYTF.

Comments on this clone: The same CDR3 arises from other DNA sequences in this sample as well. V and J are TRBV6-1 and TRBJ1-5; the D is unclear. The ends were cut back, 0 bases at V and 4 bases at J, with 7 bases in the middle. CDR3 length: 14 amino acids. The germline V gene encodes CDR1 MNHNS and CDR2 SASEGT. In nucleotides, the CDR3 is TGTGCCAGCAGTGAAGCAGGCGGGAATCAGCCCCAGCATTTT. Its translation is CASSEAGGNQPQHF.

This clone was counted only a few times. V usage is TRBV2 and J usage is TRBJ1-5; no definite D call. Trimming removed 4 bases from V and 6 bases from J, with 19 bases in between. The germline V gene encodes CDR1 SNHLY and CDR2 FYNNEI. This CDR3 contains 16 residues. CDR3 DNA sequence: TGTGCCAGCAGTGGTTACCCCGAACCGGGAGGTCAGCCCCAGCATTTT. Protein sequence: CASSGYPEPGGQPQHF.

The J gene is TRBJ2-5, the V gene TRBV7-3, with D perhaps TRBD1 (5 bases). CDR1 is SGHTA and CDR2 is FQGTGA in the germline V gene. Trimming removed 5 bases from V and 5 bases from J, with 18 bases in between. CDR3 length: 15 residues. CDR3 DNA: TGTGCCAGCAGCCCCTTTTCGGCCCCAGGGGAGACCCAGTACTTC. Translating it yields CASSPFSAPGETQYF.

The chain carries TRBV7-2 and TRBJ1-1; D is uncertain. This CDR3 spans 14 amino acids. Trimming left V 5 bases short and J 4 bases short, with 14 bases between. Germline V gives CDR1 SGHTA, CDR2 FQGNSA. The CDR3, as DNA: TGTGCCAGCAGCCCCCGGGTCTTTGGCACTGAAGCTTTCTTT. Its protein is CASSPRVFGTEAFF. Supplemented by reference TRBV7-2 and TRBJ1-1, the full variable domain reads GAGVSQSPSNKVTEKGKDVELRCDPISGHTALYWYRQSLGQGLEFLIYFQGNSAPDKSGLPSDRFSAERTGGSVSTLTIQRTQQEDSAVYLCASSPRVFGTEAFFGQGTRLTVV.

The rearrangement joins TRBV30 to TRBJ2-2, with D maybe TRBD2 (6 bases). V gave up 3 bases and J gave up 6 bases, with 17 bases separating them. Germline CDR1 reads GTSNPN; CDR2 reads SVGIG (reference sequence). The CDR3 length is 15 residues. The CDR3 sequence: CAWSRDWGGSGELFF. For the CDR3, the DNA is TGTGCCTGGAGCCGGGACTGGGGCGGCTCCGGGGAGCTGTTTTTT. Together with reference TRBV30 and TRBJ2-2, the CDR3 gives the full variable domain: SQTIHQWPATLVQPVGSPLSLECTVEGTSNPNLYWYRQAAGRGLQLLFYSVGIGQISSEVPQNLSASRPQDRQFILSSKKLLLSDSGFYLCAWSRDWGGSGELFFGEGSRLTVL.